The next 23 T cell receptor beta chains were all read from a single sample in a study of shared clonotypes between healthy human individuals. The protocol was immunoSEQ multiplex PCR, while the TCRdb copy is restricted to in-frame clones and leaves out a portion. The profile shows 1,500,000 or so clones, about 96% of them singletons. The sequenced sample was naive CD4+ T cells sorted from blood. Subset given: CD45RA+ positively selected. The receptors shown here come from a man aged 25 to 40 in good health.

This clone was detected once. The chain has TRBV5-4 and TRBJ1-1; D ambiguous. The CDR3 loop spans 13 amino acids. V lost 4 bases and J 1 base, leaving 8 bases between the germline ends. In germline, CDR1 is SGHNT, CDR2 YYREEE (reference sequence). CDR3 in amino acids: CASSPAQNTEAFF. CDR3 bases: TGTGCCAGCAGCCCGGCACAGAACACTGAAGCTTTCTTT.

This chain connects TRBV25-1 to TRBJ1-5; D gene unclear. Trimming left V 3 bases short and J 4 bases short, with 7 bases between. In germline, CDR1 is MGHDK, CDR2 SYGVNS. The CDR3 sequence is 13 residues long. The CDR3 is CASSDRNNQPQHF. In DNA, the CDR3 is TGTGCCAGCAGTGACAGGAATAATCAGCCCCAGCATTTT.

The chain combines TRBV14 with TRBJ2-1; tentative D call: TRBD1 (6 bases). Trimming removed 6 bases from V and 1 base from J, with 19 bases in between. The CDR3 is made up of 17 amino acids. Germline values: CDR1 SGHDN, CDR2 FVKESK. The CDR3 loop reads CASRQRTQGRSYNEQFF. In DNA, the CDR3 is TGTGCCAGCAGACAACGCACACAGGGAAGATCCTACAATGAGCAGTTCTTC.

The chain recombines TRBV18 with TRBJ2-7; tentative D call: TRBD1 (5 bases). The CDR3 loop spans 15 amino acids. The V end was cut by 4 bases, the J end by 3 bases, with 16 bases between. CDR1 is KGHSH and CDR2 is LQKENI in the germline V gene. The CDR3 spells CASSLQGLFYYEQYF. DNA for the CDR3: TGTGCCAGCTCACTCCAGGGATTGTTCTACTACGAGCAGTACTTC.

The J gene is TRBJ1-1, the V gene TRBV5-1; D is undetermined. This CDR3 is 14 amino acids long. V was pared by 0 bases and J by 4 bases, with 10 bases between. Looked up from germline, CDR1 is SGHRS and CDR2 is YFSETQ. The CDR3 spells CASSLESASTEAFF. CDR3 in DNA: TGCGCCAGCAGCTTGGAGAGTGCCAGCACTGAAGCTTTCTTT. The whole variable domain, filled in from reference TRBV5-1 and TRBJ1-1, reads KAGVTQTPRYLIKTRGQQVTLSCSPISGHRSVSWYQQTPGQGLQFLFEYFSETQRNKGNFPGRFSGRQFSNSRSEMNVSTLELGDSALYLCASSLESASTEAFFGQGTRLTVV.

This chain joins TRBV5-1 and TRBJ1-1; D is unclear. The ends were cut back, 0 bases at V and 2 bases at J, with 14 bases in the middle. The CDR3 covers 16 residues. The germline V gene encodes CDR1 SGHRS and CDR2 YFSETQ. The CDR3: CASSLGRANKNTEAFF. CDR3 DNA sequence: TGCGCCAGCAGCTTGGGCCGGGCGAATAAAAACACTGAAGCTTTCTTT.

The chain joins TRBV7-8 to TRBJ2-2; tentatively, D is TRBD2 (5 bases). Germline values: CDR1 SGHVS, CDR2 FQNEAQ. This CDR3 has 15 amino acids. The V and J ends lost 0 bases and 4 bases respectively, with 9 bases between them. CDR3 residues: CASSLASGSTGELFF. The DNA for the CDR3 is TGTGCCAGCAGCTTAGCTTCGGGAAGCACCGGGGAGCTGTTTTTT.

Remarks on this clone: Other DNA sequences in this specimen translate into the identical CDR3. This sequence joins TRBV20-1 and TRBJ2-1; D unresolved. The CDR3 sequence is 10 residues long. Trimming took off 2 bases at V and 5 bases at J, with 1 base between the two ends. Germline lookup yields CDR1 DFQATT and CDR2 SNEGSKA (reference sequence). In DNA, the CDR3 is TGCAGTGCTAGACACAATGAGCAGTTCTTC. Amino acid sequence: CSARHNEQFF.

The chain is built from TRBV7-9 and TRBJ1-5; the D gene is possibly TRBD1 (6 bases). The CDR3 consists of 16 residues. V was cut by 4 bases and J by 1 base, with 14 bases left in between. Germline V CDR1 and CDR2: SEHNR, FQNEAQ (reference sequence). This CDR3 is CASSSFTGLSNQPQHF. The DNA of the CDR3 is TGTGCCAGCAGCTCCTTTACAGGGTTGAGCAATCAGCCCCAGCATTTT.

The chain employs TRBV11-2 and TRBJ2-7; no clear D gene. Trimming left V 4 bases short and J 3 bases short, with 7 bases between. This CDR3 has 12 amino acids. CDR1 SGHAT and CDR2 FQNNGV come from the germline V gene. CDR3 sequence: CASSSIRYEQYF. The CDR3 DNA sequence: TGTGCCAGCAGCTCAATCCGCTACGAGCAGTACTTC.

The chain joins TRBV10-3 to TRBJ1-2, with a weak D call TRBD1 (5 bases). Germline V gene data show CDR1 as ENHRY and CDR2 as SYGVKD. The CDR3 length is 14 residues. V lost 6 bases and J lost 5, with 16 bases in between. This CDR3 reads CAISPETVGYGYTF. The DNA of the CDR3 is TGTGCCATCAGCCCCGAGACAGTTGGGTATGGCTACACCTTC.

Only one count was recorded for this clone. The chain joins TRBV11-1 to TRBJ2-5, with a tentative D call TRBD1 (6 bases). Germline-derived CDR1 and CDR2 are SGHAT and FQDESV (reference sequence). V shed 3 bases and J shed 1 base, with 9 bases lying between them. CDR3 size: 14 residues. CDR3 bases: TGTGCCAGCAGCTTCGGACAGCCCCAAGAGACCCAGTACTTC. Translation: CASSFGQPQETQYF.

The rearrangement uses TRBV19 and TRBJ2-7; D is possibly TRBD2 (5 bases). With 6 bases removed from V and 3 bases from J, the gap between germline ends came to 18 bases. The germline CDR1 and CDR2 sequences are LNHDA and SQIVND (reference sequence). This CDR3 is built from 15 residues. Here the CDR3 reads CASSRLGVENYEQYF. CDR3 sequence (DNA): TGTGCCAGTAGCAGGCTCGGGGTCGAGAACTACGAGCAGTACTTC.

This chain uses TRBV14 with TRBJ1-4; perhaps TRBD1 as D (6 bases). Trimming took off 2 bases at V and 2 bases at J, with 9 bases between the two ends. The length of the CDR3 is 15 residues. Germline CDR1 reads SGHDN; CDR2 reads FVKESK. The CDR3 sequence: CASSQITGTNEKLFF. Written as DNA, the CDR3 is TGTGCCAGCAGCCAAATCACAGGGACTAATGAAAAACTGTTTTTT.

The chain combines TRBV2 with TRBJ2-7, with D maybe TRBD1 (6 bases). Trimming removed 6 bases from V and 0 bases from J, with 15 bases in between. The CDR3 runs to 15 residues. Per germline, CDR1 SNHLY and CDR2 FYNNEI. The CDR3 sequence: CASRVRDTYSYEQYF. The CDR3 region has the DNA TGTGCCAGCAGAGTACGGGACACCTACTCCTACGAGCAGTACTTC.

The chain links TRBV28 to TRBJ2-2; no definite D call. CDR1 and CDR2 (germline): MDHEN, SYDVKM. Trimming left V 3 bases short and J 1 base short, with 21 bases between. CDR3 length equals 19 residues. The CDR3, as DNA: TGTGCCAGCAGTTTGTTTTCCGTACGGAGAGAAAAGAACACCGGGGAGCTGTTTTTT. It is translated as CASSLFSVRREKNTGELFF.

About this clone: Different DNA sequences within this sample yield the same CDR3. This chain links TRBV30 with TRBJ2-5, with D possibly TRBD1 on 5 matching bases. The CDR3 sequence is 12 residues long. With 0 bases removed from V and 4 bases from J, the gap between germline ends came to 6 bases. CDR1 GTSNPN and CDR2 SVGIG come from the germline V gene (reference sequence). This CDR3 is CAWSVQGETQYF. The CDR3 DNA reads as TGTGCCTGGAGTGTCCAGGGAGAGACCCAGTACTTC.

The chain joins TRBV5-4 to TRBJ1-2; possibly TRBD1 for D (6 bases). The CDR3 has 12 residues. Germline V gene data show CDR1 as SGHNT and CDR2 as YYREEE (reference sequence). V was clipped by 0 bases and J by 10 bases, with 10 bases between them. CDR3 amino acids: CASSLETGSYTF. In DNA form, the CDR3 reads TGTGCCAGCAGCTTGGAAACAGGGTCCTACACCTTC.

This sequence joins TRBV18 and TRBJ2-1; perhaps D is TRBD1 or TRBD2 (6 bases each). Germline CDR1 KGHSH, CDR2 LQKENI. Trimming removed 3 bases from V and 4 bases from J, with 13 bases in between. CDR3 length: 15 amino acids. The CDR3 DNA reads TGTGCCAGCTCACCGGGCAGGGGAGGTTACAATGAGCAGTTCTTC. Protein product: CASSPGRGGYNEQFF. Based on the CDR3 plus reference TRBV18 and TRBJ2-1, the full variable domain is NAGVMQNPRHLVRRRGQEARLRCSPMKGHSHVYWYRQLPEEGLKFMVYLQKENIIDESGMPKERFSAEFPKEGPSILRIQQVVRGDSAAYFCASSPGRGGYNEQFFGPGTRLTVL.

The rearrangement joins TRBV9 to TRBJ1-1; perhaps TRBD1 as D (5 bases). V was shortened by 0 bases and J by 1 base, with 7 bases between the two germline ends. The CDR3 covers 14 residues. Germline V gene lookup returns CDR1 SGDLS and CDR2 YYNGEE. CDR3 in amino acids: CASSVDGANTEAFF. The CDR3, as DNA: TGTGCCAGCAGCGTAGACGGGGCGAACACTGAAGCTTTCTTT.

The chain has TRBV6-1 and TRBJ1-1, with a tentative D call TRBD1 (6 bases). This CDR3 has 12 amino acids. V lost 5 bases and J lost 11, with 15 bases in between. Germline values: CDR1 MNHNS, CDR2 SASEGT. The CDR3 reads CASSKYREEAFF. Here the CDR3 DNA reads TGTGCCAGCAGTAAATACAGGGAAGAGGCTTTCTTT.

This clone was observed once. The chain combines TRBV19 with TRBJ2-1; 9 nucleotides agree with TRBD2. With 3 bases clipped from V and 5 bases from J, the junction kept 5 bases outside the gene matches. CDR1 and CDR2 from the germline V gene are LNHDA and SQIVND (reference sequence). This CDR3 spans 15 amino acids. Written as DNA, the CDR3 is TGTGCCAGTAGTATCCGGACTAGCGCGAACAATGAGCAGTTCTTC. It yields the protein CASSIRTSANNEQFF.

The rearrangement links TRBV7-7 to TRBJ2-5; D may be TRBD1 (5 bases). The CDR3 is 14 amino acids. The V end lost 1 base, the J end lost 5 bases, and 11 bases lay between the germline ends. Germline-derived CDR1 and CDR2 are SSHAT and FNYEAQ (reference sequence). CDR3 amino acids: CASSLVGPGETQYF. CDR3 bases: TGTGCCAGCAGCTTAGTAGGGCCAGGGGAGACCCAGTACTTC. The entire variable domain, with the rest obtained from reference TRBV7-7 and TRBJ2-5, is as follows: GAGVSQSPRYKVTKRGQDVTLRCDPISSHATLYWYQQALGQGPEFLTYFNYEAQPDKSGLPSDRFSAERPEGSISTLTIQRTEQRDSAMYRCASSLVGPGETQYFGPGTRLLVL.